This TCR beta chain was recovered during a study of T cells in Graves' hyperthyroidism and ophthalmopathy. This clonotype was detected many times. CDR3 length: 14 residues. In germline, CDR1 is DFQATT, CDR2 SNEGSKA (reference sequence). V gave up 1 base and J gave up 3 bases; unmatched junction bases: 2. TCR beta CDR3 region amplification was performed from RNA transcripts. Primed by the HTBI set, a first-round RT-PCR was run on the TCR CDR3. Via MiXCR, TCRdb re-called the multiplex PCR reads, giving one row per CDR3 protein. Of around 350,000 distinct CDR3 sequences listed, 15% to 20% are singletons. Hyperthyroidism, newly diagnosed and lasting under 2 months, affected patients aged 18 to 65. Progressors' blood was drawn at hyperthyroidism diagnosis, before ophthalmopathy symptoms.

J is TRBJ2-1 and V is TRBV20-1; 8 bases match TRBD2. The sequencing sample was made of blood. The clonotype comes from a woman in her twenties or thirties with Graves' hyperthyroidism that later progressed to Graves' ophthalmopathy. The CDR3 DNA follows: TGCAGTGCTAGAGCGGCGGGAGGCTACAATGAGCAGTTCTTC. Translating gives CSARAAGGYNEQFF.